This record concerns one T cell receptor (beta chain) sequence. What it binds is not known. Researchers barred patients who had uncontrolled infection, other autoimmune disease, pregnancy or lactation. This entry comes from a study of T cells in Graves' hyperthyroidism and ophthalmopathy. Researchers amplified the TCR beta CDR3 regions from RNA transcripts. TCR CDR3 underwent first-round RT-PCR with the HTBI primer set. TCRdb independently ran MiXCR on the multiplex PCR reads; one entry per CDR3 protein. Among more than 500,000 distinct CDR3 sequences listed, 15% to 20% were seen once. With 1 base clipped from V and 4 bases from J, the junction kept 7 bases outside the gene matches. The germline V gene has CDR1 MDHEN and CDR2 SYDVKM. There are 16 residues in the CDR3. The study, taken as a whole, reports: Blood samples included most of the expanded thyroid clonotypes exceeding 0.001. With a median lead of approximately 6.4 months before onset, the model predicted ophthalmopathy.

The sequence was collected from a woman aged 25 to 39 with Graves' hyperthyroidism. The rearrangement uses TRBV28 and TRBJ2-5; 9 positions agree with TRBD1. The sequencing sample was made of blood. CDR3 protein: CASSLSRTGAGETQYF. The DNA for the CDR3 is TGTGCCAGCAGTTTATCCCGGACAGGGGCAGGAGAGACCCAGTACTTC.